The 8 T cell receptor beta chains reported below all come from one sample, sequenced in a study of blood T cell repertoires in COVID-19. The protocol was immunoSEQ multiplex PCR, while the TCRdb copy is restricted to in-frame clones and leaves out a portion. The table has around 250,000 clones, 84% seen once. The sequencing input was peripheral blood. These receptor sequences come from a woman aged 35 to 49 who had recovered from COVID-19.

V gene TRBV6-1 combines with J gene TRBJ2-7; weak D call: TRBD2 (6 bases). V dropped 1 base and J dropped 11 bases, with 9 bases sitting between them. CDR1 is MNHNS and CDR2 is SASEGT in the germline V gene. The CDR3 sequence is 11 residues long. CDR3 region: CASSEELAKYF. The CDR3 bases are TGTGCCAGCAGTGAAGAGCTAGCGAAGTACTTC.

For this clone: Distinct nucleotide sequences in the sample also encode this CDR3. The V call is TRBV3-1 (or the pseudogene TRBV3-2), the J call TRBJ1-6; no definite D call. Deletions cut 4 bases from V and 0 bases from J, with 7 bases between. Germline assignment: CDR1 LGHDT and CDR2 YNNKEL (reference sequence). This CDR3 is 15 amino acids long. The chain's CDR3 is CASSPRSSYNSPLHF. CDR3 sequence (DNA): TGTGCCAGCAGCCCACGTAGCTCCTATAATTCACCCCTCCACTTT.

The chain uses TRBV5-1 and TRBJ2-7; 9 bases fit TRBD1. Germline CDR1 and CDR2: SGHRS and YFSETQ. This CDR3 has 14 amino acids. The V segment lost 4 bases and the J segment 5 bases; nucleotides outside the gene matches: 7. CDR3 nucleotides: TGCGCCAGCAGCCCATGGACAGGGGAGGACGAGCAGTACTTC. The encoded protein is CASSPWTGEDEQYF. The whole variable domain, filled in from reference TRBV5-1 and TRBJ2-7, reads KAGVTQTPRYLIKTRGQQVTLSCSPISGHRSVSWYQQTPGQGLQFLFEYFSETQRNKGNFPGRFSGRQFSNSRSEMNVSTLELGDSALYLCASSPWTGEDEQYFGPGTRLTVT.

The chain employs TRBV7-3 and TRBJ2-6; tentative D call: TRBD2 (7 bases). The CDR3 covers 16 residues. In germline, CDR1 is SGHTA, CDR2 FQGTGA. Trimming shortened V by 5 bases and J by 4 bases, and 15 bases separated the two germline ends. The CDR3 DNA reads TGTGCCAGCAGCCCCCGGGGGGCTACCGGGGCCAACGTCCTGACTTTC. Protein product: CASSPRGATGANVLTF.

The chain employs TRBV5-4 and TRBJ1-6, with D unclear. V lost 2 bases and J 4 bases, leaving 16 bases between the germline ends. The CDR3 consists of 17 residues. Germline assignment: CDR1 SGHNT and CDR2 YYREEE (reference sequence). CDR3 bases: TGTGCCAGCAGCTTTAAAAGTCGGGGTTATTATAATTCACCCCTCCACTTT. It specifies CASSFKSRGYYNSPLHF.

This chain joins TRBV9 and TRBJ1-4; TRBD1 aligns across 8 bases. Germline CDR1 reads SGDLS; CDR2 reads YYNGEE. This CDR3 is built from 14 residues. The V gene end was trimmed by 3 bases and the J gene end by 10 bases; junction bases not matched to a gene: 8. The CDR3 region is CASSATGGAGKLFF. The CDR3, as DNA: TGTGCCAGCAGCGCAACAGGGGGAGCTGGAAAACTGTTTTTT.

This chain uses TRBV28 with TRBJ2-7; the match to TRBD2 covers 11 bases. CDR1 is MDHEN, CDR2 SYDVKM, per germline. This CDR3 comprises 14 residues. Unmatched junction bases numbered 4, after V lost 6 bases and J lost 3 bases. The CDR3 sequence is CASRAGLAGYEQYF. The CDR3 nucleotides are TGTGCCAGCAGGGCCGGACTAGCGGGCTACGAGCAGTACTTC.

The chain's CDR3 is CASSLVLAWATDTQYF. The DNA of the CDR3 is TGCGCCAGCAGCTTGGTACTAGCGTGGGCCACAGATACGCAGTATTTT. The chain employs TRBV5-1 and TRBJ2-3; 7 positions agree with TRBD2. V gave up 0 bases and J gave up 2 bases; unmatched junction bases: 6. The CDR3 sequence is 16 residues long. Germline V gives CDR1 SGHRS, CDR2 YFSETQ.